This TCR beta chain was identified during a study of response to subunit inactivated influenza vaccine. Study results and limitations: It was suggested by the authors that few new T cells are recruited by each seasonal influenza vaccination.

CDR1 is ENHRY and CDR2 is SYGVKD in the germline V gene. This CDR3 contains 15 residues. Losses at the gene ends were 6 bases for V and 2 bases for J; bases not matched to a gene: 5. This clonotype was seen more than once but under ten times. Antigen unknown. Each CDR3 protein is one row after TCRdb ran MiXCR on the RT-PCR reads. The table records around 170,000 distinct CDR3 sequences, around 10% of them present only once. This sequence originates from a man between 45 and 75 years old who received an inactivated influenza vaccine. The chain is built from TRBV10-3 and TRBJ1-3, with 9 nucleotides matching TRBD1. The source material was CD8+ T cells sorted from PBMCs, sampled about 24 months after vaccination. The CDR3 coding sequence is TGTGCCATCAGGGGACAGGGCGCGGCTGGAAACACCATATATTTT. It is translated as CAIRGQGAAGNTIYF.